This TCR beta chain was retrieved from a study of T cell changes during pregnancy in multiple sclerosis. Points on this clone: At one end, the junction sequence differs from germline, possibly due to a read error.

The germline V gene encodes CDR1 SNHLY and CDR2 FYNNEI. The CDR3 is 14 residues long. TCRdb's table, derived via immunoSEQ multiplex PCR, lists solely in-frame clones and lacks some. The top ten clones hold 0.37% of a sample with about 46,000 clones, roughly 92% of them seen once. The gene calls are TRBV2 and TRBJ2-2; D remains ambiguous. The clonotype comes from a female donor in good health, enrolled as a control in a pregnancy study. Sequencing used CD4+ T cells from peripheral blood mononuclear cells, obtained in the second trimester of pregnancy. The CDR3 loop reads CAGRAIANTGELFF. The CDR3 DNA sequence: TGTGCCGGCAGAGCGATCGCGAACACCGGGGAGCTGTTTTTT.